This entry lists 29 T cell receptor beta chains sequenced from one sample in a study of T cells in Graves' hyperthyroidism and ophthalmopathy. The CDR3 regions of TCR beta were amplified from RNA transcripts. HTBI primers were the set used in a first-round RT-PCR of the TCR CDR3. TCRdb fed the multiplex PCR reads into MiXCR, producing one record per CDR3 protein. Of hundreds of thousands of distinct CDR3 sequences in the sample, approximately 19% were seen once. Specimen: blood. The receptors derive from a woman aged 45-65 years with Graves' hyperthyroidism that later progressed to Graves' ophthalmopathy.

This clonotype has at least ten counts. The chain recombines TRBV20-1 with TRBJ1-2, with TRBD1 identical over 11 bases. Trimming cost V 3 bases and J 3 bases; bases outside gene matches: 12. Germline CDR1 and CDR2: DFQATT and SNEGSKA (reference sequence). CDR3 length: 17 amino acids. The CDR3 DNA sequence: TGCAGTGCTAGTCCTTTCGCGGGACAGGGGGTAGACTATGGCTACACCTTC. Translated: CSASPFAGQGVDYGYTF.

The rearrangement joins TRBV10-2 to TRBJ1-1; no definite D call. The CDR3 has 13 residues. Trimming removed 3 bases from V and 7 bases from J, with 12 bases in between. Germline V CDR1 and CDR2: WSHSY, SAAADI. CDR3: CASSDEGRNEAFF. The DNA for the CDR3 is TGCGCCAGCAGTGATGAGGGAAGGAATGAAGCTTTCTTT.

The chain recombines TRBV18 with TRBJ2-2; D is unresolved. Trimming left V 3 bases short and J 4 bases short, with 9 bases between. The CDR3 length is 14 residues. Germline V gene data show CDR1 as KGHSH and CDR2 as LQKENI. The chain's CDR3 is CASSPTQRTGELFF. The CDR3 DNA sequence: TGTGCCAGCTCACCCACCCAGCGCACCGGGGAGCTGTTTTTT.

The chain recombines TRBV19 with TRBJ2-3; D gene uncertain. Germline-derived CDR1 and CDR2 are LNHDA and SQIVND (reference sequence). This CDR3 contains 15 residues. V was clipped by 4 bases and J by 0 bases, with 11 bases between them. The CDR3 here is CASSNPRSSTDTQYF. The CDR3 nucleotides are TGTGCCAGTAGTAATCCTCGATCTAGCACAGATACGCAGTATTTT.

V gene TRBV20-1 combines with J gene TRBJ1-1; 7 nucleotides match TRBD1. Germline V gene lookup returns CDR1 DFQATT and CDR2 SNEGSKA (reference sequence). The CDR3 is 13 amino acids. V gave up 3 bases and J gave up 3 bases; unmatched junction bases: 4. DNA of the CDR3: TGCAGTGCTAGCACAGGGGAGGACACTGAAGCTTTCTTT. Translated: CSASTGEDTEAFF.

This clonotype was recorded a few times. This chain joins TRBV6-1 and TRBJ2-3; TRBD2 matches 7 bases. With V trimmed by 5 bases and J by 3 bases, 8 bases remained unmatched. The CDR3 covers 15 residues. Germline-derived CDR1 and CDR2 are MNHNS and SASEGT. The CDR3 region has the DNA TGTGCCAGCAGTTCCCGCAGGGAGGGTACAGATACGCAGTATTTT. This encodes CASSSRREGTDTQYF.

This chain joins TRBV5-5 and TRBJ2-3, with TRBD1 matching over 7 bases. There are 13 residues in the CDR3. J gave up 4 bases and V 4 bases, and 3 bases lay outside the gene matches. The germline gives CDR1 SGHKS, CDR2 YYEKEE (reference sequence). In nucleotides, the CDR3 is TGTGCCAGCAGCCCGGGACAGCCAGATACGCAGTATTTT. This gives the protein CASSPGQPDTQYF.

This clonotype was seen at least ten times. The genes are TRBV6-1 and TRBJ2-5; no reliable D call. V shed 4 bases and J shed 1 base, with 7 bases lying between them. CDR3 length: 13 amino acids. The V gene's germline CDR1 is MNHNS and CDR2 SASEGT. This CDR3 reads CASSVEVQETQYF. The CDR3 DNA reads as TGTGCCAGCAGTGTGGAAGTCCAAGAGACCCAGTACTTC.

This clonotype came up a few times. The chain carries TRBV29-1 and TRBJ2-1; 9 nucleotides agree with TRBD1. Germline trimming cut 7 bases from V and 3 bases from J; bases unmatched to any gene: 10. Looked up from germline, CDR1 is SQVTM and CDR2 is ANQGSEA. The CDR3 is 15 amino acids. CDR3 nucleotide sequence: TGCAGCGGGGGAGGGGGACAGGGTTTCTACAATGAGCAGTTCTTC. Translation gives CSGGGGQGFYNEQFF.

The sample holds a few counts of this clonotype. The CDR3 loop is CASRGYMNTEAFF. The CDR3 DNA follows: TGTGCCAGCAGGGGATATATGAACACTGAAGCTTTCTTT. The chain is built from TRBV11-2 and TRBJ1-1; D gene unclear. The V end lost 6 bases, the J end lost 0 bases, and 8 bases lay between the germline ends. Germline CDR1 and CDR2: SGHAT and FQNNGV. The CDR3 extends over 13 amino acids.

This clonotype was detected many times. The chain recombines TRBV20-1 with TRBJ1-1, with D perhaps TRBD1 (5 bases). V lost 6 bases to trimming and J lost 12 bases, with 17 bases between them. Germline CDR1 is DFQATT and CDR2 is SNEGSKA (reference sequence). This CDR3 spans 11 amino acids. DNA for the CDR3: TGCAGTGCCCGATTCCCGGGGGAGACTTTCTTT. Amino acid sequence: CSARFPGETFF.

The chain is built from TRBV28 and TRBJ2-1; D is unresolved. The CDR3 has 17 residues. Germline CDR1 MDHEN, CDR2 SYDVKM. V was shortened by 5 bases and J by 4 bases, with 21 bases between the two germline ends. CDR3 bases: TGTGCCAGCAGTCCGCCCGGGCCCCTATATTCGTACAATGAGCAGTTCTTC. Protein sequence: CASSPPGPLYSYNEQFF.

At least ten counts were recorded for this clonotype. The V call is TRBV12-5, the J call TRBJ1-2, with D unclear. The germline V and J ends were trimmed by 2 bases and 0 bases, with 16 bases remaining between them. This CDR3 has 17 residues. Germline assignment: CDR1 LGHNT and CDR2 FRNRAP. The CDR3 DNA reads as TGTGCTAGTGGTTTGTCCCCTGTGACGGAAACTAACTATGGCTACACCTTC. It specifies CASGLSPVTETNYGYTF. Looking up the rest from reference TRBV12-5 and TRBJ1-2 gives the full variable domain: DARVTQTPRHKVTEMGQEVTMRCQPILGHNTVFWYRQTMMQGLELLAYFRNRAPLDDSGMPKDRFSAEMPDATLATLKIQPSEPRDSAVYFCASGLSPVTETNYGYTFGSGTRLTVV.

This clonotype was counted ten times or more. The V call is TRBV3-1, the J call TRBJ1-5; D perhaps matches TRBD1 (5 bases). The CDR3 covers 17 residues. V dropped 0 bases and J dropped 2 bases, with 14 bases sitting between them. The germline V gene encodes CDR1 LGHDT and CDR2 YNNKEL (reference sequence). In DNA form, the CDR3 reads TGTGCCAGCAGCCAAGATGAGGGAGGGACCGGCAATCAGCCCCAGCATTTT. Its protein is CASSQDEGGTGNQPQHF.

There are many counts of this clonotype. A junction boundary mismatches the germline segment, possibly from a read error. This chain connects TRBV5-1 to TRBJ2-2, with no clear D. This CDR3 comprises 14 residues. Germline V lookup: CDR1 SGHRS, CDR2 YFSETQ. DNA for the CDR3: TGTGCCAGCAGCTTAGGAGCGAACACCGGGGAGCTGTTTTTT. It is translated as CASSLGANTGELFF.

The sample holds many counts of this clonotype. The chain links TRBV5-1 to TRBJ1-1, with D maybe TRBD1 (6 bases). From germline, CDR1 is SGHRS and CDR2 YFSETQ. V shed 2 bases and J shed 6 bases, with 11 bases lying between them. The CDR3 has 13 residues. DNA for the CDR3: TGCGCCAGCAGCTTAGGGGGGGGCGCTGAAGCTTTCTTT. Amino acid sequence: CASSLGGGAEAFF.

This clonotype was observed a few times. The V and J genes are TRBV3-1 and TRBJ2-1; D remains ambiguous. V lost 0 bases, J lost 2 bases, and 8 bases lay in between. This CDR3 spans 15 amino acids. Germline V gives CDR1 LGHDT, CDR2 YNNKEL (reference sequence). The CDR3 DNA reads TGTGCCAGCAGCCAAGAAGCGAGAGCCTACAATGAGCAGTTCTTC. It encodes CASSQEARAYNEQFF.

This clonotype was picked up many times. The genes are TRBV5-1 and TRBJ1-1; D uncertain. This CDR3 spans 15 amino acids. Germline assignment: CDR1 SGHRS and CDR2 YFSETQ. The V end lost 0 bases, the J end lost 0 bases, and 9 bases lay between the germline ends. Here the CDR3 reads CASSLGRNMNTEAFF. CDR3 bases: TGCGCCAGCAGCTTGGGACGGAATATGAACACTGAAGCTTTCTTT.

This clonotype was seen ten or more times. The gene calls are TRBV12-3 or TRBV12-4 and TRBJ1-1; 8 bases map to TRBD1. This CDR3 is built from 15 residues. V lost 3 bases to trimming and J lost 4 bases; unmatched junction nucleotides: 7. DNA for the CDR3: TGTGCCAGCAGTTTTCCAGGGGGCGGCGGCACTGAAGCTTTCTTT. Protein sequence: CASSFPGGGGTEAFF.

The chain carries TRBV20-1 and TRBJ2-1; 12 bases are a match to TRBD1. Germline CDR1 DFQATT, CDR2 SNEGSKA (reference sequence). CDR3 size: 14 residues. V dropped 5 bases and J dropped 4; count of bases not matched to a gene: 3. CDR3 protein: CSAQGQGAYNEQFF. The DNA for the CDR3 is TGCAGTGCTCAGGGACAGGGGGCTTACAATGAGCAGTTCTTC.

The chain couples TRBV28 to TRBJ1-1; D call uncertain. V gave up 5 bases and J gave up 1 base, with 14 bases separating them. The CDR3 has 15 amino acids. Germline V lookup: CDR1 MDHEN, CDR2 SYDVKM. The CDR3 reads CASSAQSSWNTEAFF. The CDR3 DNA reads TGTGCCAGCAGTGCCCAATCCAGTTGGAACACTGAAGCTTTCTTT. The full variable domain, its missing parts supplied by reference TRBV28 and TRBJ1-1, is DVKVTQSSRYLVKRTGEKVFLECVQDMDHENMFWYRQDPGLGLRLIYFSYDVKMKEKGDIPEGYSVSREKKERFSLILESASTNQTSMYLCASSAQSSWNTEAFFGQGTRLTVV.

This clonotype was counted ten times or more. J is TRBJ2-2 and V is TRBV11-3; possibly TRBD2 for D (6 bases). CDR1 and CDR2 from the germline V gene are SGHNT and YENEEA. The ends were cut back, 10 bases at V and 0 bases at J, with 9 bases in the middle. The CDR3 runs 13 residues. The CDR3 region has the DNA TGTGCCACTGCGGGGCCGAACACCGGGGAGCTGTTTTTT. Its translation is CATAGPNTGELFF.

This clonotype was counted ten times or more. The CDR3 DNA follows: TGTGCCAGCAGCGCCCGAGGACTAGGAATGGGAGAGACCCAGTACTTC. It codes for CASSARGLGMGETQYF. The rearrangement links TRBV9 to TRBJ2-5; TRBD2 aligns across 7 bases. Trimming cost V 3 bases and J 4 bases; bases outside gene matches: 12. CDR1 and CDR2 from the germline V gene are SGDLS and YYNGEE. This CDR3 contains 16 residues.

This clonotype was found a few times. The chain couples TRBV7-8 to TRBJ1-2, with D unresolved. CDR1 and CDR2 from the germline V gene are SGHVS and FQNEAQ. With 4 bases removed from V and 5 bases from J, the gap between germline ends came to 11 bases. The CDR3 length is 13 residues. CDR3 DNA sequence: TGTGCCAGCAGCTCCCCCCCAAGATATGGCTACACCTTC. As protein: CASSSPPRYGYTF.

This clonotype has a count of ten or more. The chain employs TRBV3-1 and TRBJ2-2; D call uncertain. Trimming took 3 bases from V and 2 from J, leaving 10 bases between them. Germline V gene data show CDR1 as LGHDT and CDR2 as YNNKEL (reference sequence). This CDR3 contains 15 residues. As DNA, the CDR3 is TGTGCCAGCAGCCAGCGCGAGCCCAACACCGGGGAGCTGTTTTTT. This translates into CASSQREPNTGELFF. Full variable domain (outside the CDR3, taken from reference TRBV3-1 and TRBJ2-2): DTAVSQTPKYLVTQMGNDKSIKCEQNLGHDTMYWYKQDSKKFLKIMFSYNNKELIINETVPNRFSPKSPDKAHLNLHINSLELGDSAVYFCASSQREPNTGELFFGEGSRLTVL.

This clonotype was counted at least ten times. The chain has TRBV20-1 and TRBJ2-3, with 12 bases lining up with TRBD2. This CDR3 is built from 19 residues. CDR1 DFQATT and CDR2 SNEGSKA come from the germline V gene (reference sequence). V trimming: 3 bases; J trimming: 6 bases; junction bases outside the gene matches: 19. This chain's CDR3 is CSASSLTWETSGGRDTQYF. Here the CDR3 DNA reads TGCAGTGCTAGTTCCTTGACTTGGGAGACTAGCGGGGGTCGGGATACGCAGTATTTT.

Worth noting for this clonotype: This may be a read error: a much more frequent sequence differs by one nucleotide. The CDR3 DNA reads TGTGCCAGCAGCCAAAATCTAGTACAGTACGAAGAGACCCAGTACTTC. As protein: CASSQNLVQYEETQYF. The V call is TRBV3-1, the J call TRBJ2-5; no firm D call. CDR3 length equals 16 residues. In germline, CDR1 is LGHDT, CDR2 YNNKEL (reference sequence). V lost 2 bases and J 3 bases, leaving 16 bases between the germline ends.

This clonotype was picked up a small number of times. The V call is TRBV13, the J call TRBJ2-2; 10 positions agree with TRBD1. The CDR3 covers 16 residues. The J segment lost 5 bases and the V segment lost 4 bases, leaving 7 bases of the junction unmatched. Germline V CDR1 and CDR2: PRHDT, FYEKMQ (reference sequence). The CDR3 loop is CASSYYWTGGTGELFF. CDR3 nucleotides: TGTGCCAGCAGCTATTACTGGACAGGGGGAACCGGGGAGCTGTTTTTT.

This clonotype was found a few times. The chain has TRBV14 and TRBJ2-2; the match to TRBD1 covers 9 bases. CDR1 is SGHDN and CDR2 is FVKESK in the germline V gene. This CDR3 region has 16 residues. V trimming: 3 bases; J trimming: 1 base; junction bases outside the gene matches: 3. The CDR3 nucleotides are TGTGCCAGCAGCCACGCGGGACAGGGGAACACCGGGGAGCTGTTTTTT. Its protein is CASSHAGQGNTGELFF. The entire variable domain, with the rest obtained from reference TRBV14 and TRBJ2-2, is as follows: EAGVTQFPSHSVIEKGQTVTLRCDPISGHDNLYWYRRVMGKEIKFLLHFVKESKQDESGMPNNRFLAERTGGTYSTLKVQPAELEDSGVYFCASSHAGQGNTGELFFGEGSRLTVL.